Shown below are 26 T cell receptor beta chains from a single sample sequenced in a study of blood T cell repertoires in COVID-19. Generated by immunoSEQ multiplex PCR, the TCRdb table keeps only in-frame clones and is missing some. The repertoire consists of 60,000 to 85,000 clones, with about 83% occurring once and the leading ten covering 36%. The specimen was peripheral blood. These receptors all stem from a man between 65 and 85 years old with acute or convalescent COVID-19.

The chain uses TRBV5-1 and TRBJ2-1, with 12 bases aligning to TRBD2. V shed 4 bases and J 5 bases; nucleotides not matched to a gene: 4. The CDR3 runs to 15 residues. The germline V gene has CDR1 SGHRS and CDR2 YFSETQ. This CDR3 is CASSTGLAGHNEQFF. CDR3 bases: TGCGCCAGCAGCACCGGACTAGCGGGGCACAATGAGCAGTTCTTC.

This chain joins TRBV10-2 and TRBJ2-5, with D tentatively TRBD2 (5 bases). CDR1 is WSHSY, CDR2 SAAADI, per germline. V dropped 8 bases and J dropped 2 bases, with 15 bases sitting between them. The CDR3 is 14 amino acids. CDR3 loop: CASSATAVQETQYF. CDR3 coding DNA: TGCGCCAGCTCCGCCACAGCGGTTCAAGAGACCCAGTACTTC.

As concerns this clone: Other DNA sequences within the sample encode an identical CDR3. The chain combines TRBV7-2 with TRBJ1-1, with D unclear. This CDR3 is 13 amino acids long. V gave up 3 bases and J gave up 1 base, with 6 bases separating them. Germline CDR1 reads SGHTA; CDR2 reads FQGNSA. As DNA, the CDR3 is TGTGCCAGCAGCTTTCGAGAGAACACTGAAGCTTTCTTT. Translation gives CASSFRENTEAFF.

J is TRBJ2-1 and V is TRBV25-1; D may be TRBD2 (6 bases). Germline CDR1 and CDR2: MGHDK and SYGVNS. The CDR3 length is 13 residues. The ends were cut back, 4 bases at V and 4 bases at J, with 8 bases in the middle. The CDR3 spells CASSGLAYNEQFF. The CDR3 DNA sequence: TGTGCCAGCAGTGGTCTAGCGTACAATGAGCAGTTCTTC.

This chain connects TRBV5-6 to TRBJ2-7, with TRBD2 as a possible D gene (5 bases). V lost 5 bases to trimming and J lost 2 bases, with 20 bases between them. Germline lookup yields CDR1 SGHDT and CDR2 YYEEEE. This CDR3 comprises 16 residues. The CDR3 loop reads CASRWGMGSEAYEQYF. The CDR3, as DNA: TGTGCCAGCAGATGGGGAATGGGGAGTGAAGCCTACGAGCAGTACTTC.

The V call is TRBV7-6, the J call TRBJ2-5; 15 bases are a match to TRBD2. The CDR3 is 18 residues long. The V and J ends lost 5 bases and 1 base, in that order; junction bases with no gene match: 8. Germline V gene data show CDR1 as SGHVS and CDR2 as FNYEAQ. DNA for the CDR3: TGTGCCAGCAGCCCGGGACTAGCGGGAGGCCTCGCCCAAGAGACCCAGTACTTC. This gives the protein CASSPGLAGGLAQETQYF. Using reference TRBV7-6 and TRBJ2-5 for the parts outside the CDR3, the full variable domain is GAGVSQSPRYKVTKRGQDVALRCDPISGHVSLYWYRQALGQGPEFLTYFNYEAQQDKSGLPNDRFSAERPEGSISTLTIQRTEQRDSAMYRCASSPGLAGGLAQETQYFGPGTRLLVL.

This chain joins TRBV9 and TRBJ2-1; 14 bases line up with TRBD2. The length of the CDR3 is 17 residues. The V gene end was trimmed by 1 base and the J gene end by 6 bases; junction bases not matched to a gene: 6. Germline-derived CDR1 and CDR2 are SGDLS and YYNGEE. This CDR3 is CASSVTRTSGRSNEQFF. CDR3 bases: TGTGCCAGCAGCGTAACCCGGACTAGCGGGAGGAGCAATGAGCAGTTCTTC.

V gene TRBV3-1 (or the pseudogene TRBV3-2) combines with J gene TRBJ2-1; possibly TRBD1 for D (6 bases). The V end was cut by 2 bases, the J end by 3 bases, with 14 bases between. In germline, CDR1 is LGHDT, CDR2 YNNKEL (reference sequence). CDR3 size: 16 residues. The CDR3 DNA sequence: TGTGCCAGCAGCCAATCCCAGGGGCAAAACTACAATGAGCAGTTCTTC. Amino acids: CASSQSQGQNYNEQFF.

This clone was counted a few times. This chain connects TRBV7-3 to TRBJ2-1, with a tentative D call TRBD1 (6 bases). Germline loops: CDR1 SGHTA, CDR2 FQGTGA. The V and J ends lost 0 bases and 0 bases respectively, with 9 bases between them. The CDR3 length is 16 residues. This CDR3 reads CASSLTGTPSYNEQFF. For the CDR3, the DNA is TGTGCCAGCAGCTTAACCGGGACACCCTCCTACAATGAGCAGTTCTTC. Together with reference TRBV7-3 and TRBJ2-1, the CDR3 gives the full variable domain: GAGVSQTPSNKVTEKGKYVELRCDPISGHTALYWYRQSLGQGPEFLIYFQGTGAADDSGLPNDRFFAVRPEGSVSTLKIQRTERGDSAVYLCASSLTGTPSYNEQFFGPGTRLTVL.

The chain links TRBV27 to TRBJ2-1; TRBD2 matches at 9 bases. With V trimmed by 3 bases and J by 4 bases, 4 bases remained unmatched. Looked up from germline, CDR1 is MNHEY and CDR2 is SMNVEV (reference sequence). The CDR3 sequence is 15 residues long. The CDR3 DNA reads TGTGCCAGCAGTTTTATAGCGGGGGATTACAATGAGCAGTTCTTC. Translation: CASSFIAGDYNEQFF.

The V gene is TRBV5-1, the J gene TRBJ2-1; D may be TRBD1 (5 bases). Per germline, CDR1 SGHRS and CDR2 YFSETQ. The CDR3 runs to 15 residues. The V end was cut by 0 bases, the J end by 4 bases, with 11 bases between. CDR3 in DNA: TGCGCCAGCAGCTTGGTGGCAGGGCCTTACAATGAGCAGTTCTTC. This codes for CASSLVAGPYNEQFF.

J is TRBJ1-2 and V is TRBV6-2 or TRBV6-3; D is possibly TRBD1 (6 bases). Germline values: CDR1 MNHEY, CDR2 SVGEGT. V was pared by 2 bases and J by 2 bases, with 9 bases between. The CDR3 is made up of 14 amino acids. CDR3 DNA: TGTGCCAGCAGTTACCTCCAGGGGAACTATGGCTACACCTTC. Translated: CASSYLQGNYGYTF.

CDR3 nucleotides: TGTGCCAGCAAAGGGGCGGAGGGAAGGAACTATGGCTACACCTTC. This codes for CASKGAEGRNYGYTF. This sequence joins TRBV7-8 and TRBJ1-2, with TRBD1 as a possible D gene (5 bases). CDR3 length equals 15 residues. The germline V and J ends were trimmed by 7 bases and 2 bases, with 17 bases remaining between them. Germline CDR1 reads SGHVS; CDR2 reads FQNEAQ. Full variable domain (rest looked up from reference TRBV7-8 and TRBJ1-2): GAGVSQSPRYKVAKRGQDVALRCDPISGHVSLFWYQQALGQGPEFLTYFQNEAQLDKSGLPSDRFFAERPEGSVSTLKIQRTQQEDSAVYLCASKGAEGRNYGYTFGSGTRLTVV.

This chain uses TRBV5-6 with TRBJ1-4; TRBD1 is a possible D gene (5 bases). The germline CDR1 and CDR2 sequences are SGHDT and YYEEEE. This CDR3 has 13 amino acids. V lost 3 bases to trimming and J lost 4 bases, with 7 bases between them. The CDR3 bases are TGTGCCAGCAGCTCCAGGGTTAATGAAAAACTGTTTTTT. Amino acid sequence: CASSSRVNEKLFF.

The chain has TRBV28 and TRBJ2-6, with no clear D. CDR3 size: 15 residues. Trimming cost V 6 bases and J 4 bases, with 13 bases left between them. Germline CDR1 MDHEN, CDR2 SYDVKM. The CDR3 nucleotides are TGTGCCAGCAGCCCCCAGGCCTCCGGGGCCAACGTCCTGACTTTC. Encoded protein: CASSPQASGANVLTF.

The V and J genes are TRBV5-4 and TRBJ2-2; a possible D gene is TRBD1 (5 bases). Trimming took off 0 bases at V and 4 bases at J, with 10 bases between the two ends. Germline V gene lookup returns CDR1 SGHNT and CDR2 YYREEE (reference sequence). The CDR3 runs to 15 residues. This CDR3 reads CASSLVDSLTGELFF. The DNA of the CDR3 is TGTGCCAGCAGCTTGGTTGACAGCCTCACCGGGGAGCTGTTTTTT. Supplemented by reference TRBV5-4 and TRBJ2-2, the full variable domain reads ETGVTQSPTHLIKTRGQQVTLRCSSQSGHNTVSWYQQALGQGPQFIFQYYREEENGRGNFPPRFSGLQFPNYSSELNVNALELDDSALYLCASSLVDSLTGELFFGEGSRLTVL.

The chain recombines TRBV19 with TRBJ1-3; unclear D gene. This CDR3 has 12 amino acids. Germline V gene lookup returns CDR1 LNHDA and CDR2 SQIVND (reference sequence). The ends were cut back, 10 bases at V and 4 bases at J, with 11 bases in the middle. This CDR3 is CATQSAGNTIYF. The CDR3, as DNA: TGTGCCACCCAGTCAGCGGGAAACACCATATATTTT.

CDR3 region: CASSQAGQGLTGAFF. The CDR3 DNA follows: TGTGCCAGCAGCCAAGCGGGACAGGGGCTGACTGGCGCTTTCTTT. J is TRBJ1-1 and V is TRBV4-2, with 10 bases that match TRBD1. CDR1 and CDR2 (germline): LGHNA, YNFKEQ. With V trimmed by 1 base and J by 11 bases, 10 bases remained unmatched. The CDR3 is made up of 15 amino acids.

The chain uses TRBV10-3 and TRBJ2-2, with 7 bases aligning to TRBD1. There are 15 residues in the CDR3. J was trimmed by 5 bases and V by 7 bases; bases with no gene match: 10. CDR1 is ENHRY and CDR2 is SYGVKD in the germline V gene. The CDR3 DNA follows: TGTGCCATCAAATTACAGGGGACCGAGACCGGGGAGCTGTTTTTT. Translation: CAIKLQGTETGELFF.

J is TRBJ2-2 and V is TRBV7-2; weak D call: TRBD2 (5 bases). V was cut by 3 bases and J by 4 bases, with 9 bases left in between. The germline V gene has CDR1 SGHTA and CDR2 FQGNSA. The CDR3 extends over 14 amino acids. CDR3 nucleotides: TGTGCCAGCAGCTTTAAGAGGGCCACCGGGGAGCTGTTTTTT. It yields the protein CASSFKRATGELFF.

CDR3 bases: TGTGCCAGCACCCCCCGGACTAGCGGGAAATACAATGAGCAGTTCTTC. Translation gives CASTPRTSGKYNEQFF. V gene TRBV28 combines with J gene TRBJ2-1, with 12 bases lining up with TRBD2. J gave up 4 bases and V 7 bases, and 8 bases lay outside the gene matches. The germline CDR1 and CDR2 sequences are MDHEN and SYDVKM. This CDR3 region has 16 residues.

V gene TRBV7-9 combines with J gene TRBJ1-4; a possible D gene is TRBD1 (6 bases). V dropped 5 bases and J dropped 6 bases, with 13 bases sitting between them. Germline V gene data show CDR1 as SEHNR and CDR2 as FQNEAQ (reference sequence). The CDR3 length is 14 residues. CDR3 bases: TGTGCCAGCAGCCCCTGGGGGCGCGATGAAAAACTGTTTTTT. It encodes CASSPWGRDEKLFF.

The CDR3 nucleotides are TGTGCCAGCAGCTTAAATCAGGTGCAAGAGACCCAGTACTTC. Protein product: CASSLNQVQETQYF. The rearrangement joins TRBV7-8 to TRBJ2-5; the D is unclear. Trimming stripped 2 bases from V and 2 bases from J, with 9 bases between. This CDR3 spans 14 amino acids. CDR1 is SGHVS, CDR2 FQNEAQ, per germline.

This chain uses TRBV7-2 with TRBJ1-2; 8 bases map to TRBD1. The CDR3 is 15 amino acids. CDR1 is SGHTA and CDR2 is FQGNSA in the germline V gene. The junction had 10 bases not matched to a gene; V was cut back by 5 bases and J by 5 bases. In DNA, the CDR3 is TGTGCCAGCAGCCGCGCCAGGGGGCAGGAATATGGCTACACCTTC. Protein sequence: CASSRARGQEYGYTF. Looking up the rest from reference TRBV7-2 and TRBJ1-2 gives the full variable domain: GAGVSQSPSNKVTEKGKDVELRCDPISGHTALYWYRQSLGQGLEFLIYFQGNSAPDKSGLPSDRFSAERTGGSVSTLTIQRTQQEDSAVYLCASSRARGQEYGYTFGSGTRLTVV.

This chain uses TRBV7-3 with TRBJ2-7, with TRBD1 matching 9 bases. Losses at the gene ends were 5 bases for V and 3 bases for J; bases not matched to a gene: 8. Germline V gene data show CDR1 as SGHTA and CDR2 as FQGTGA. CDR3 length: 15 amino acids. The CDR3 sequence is CASSLRDREFYEQYF. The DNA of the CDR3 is TGTGCCAGCAGCCTCCGGGACAGGGAGTTCTACGAGCAGTACTTC. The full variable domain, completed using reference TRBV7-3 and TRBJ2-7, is GAGVSQTPSNKVTEKGKYVELRCDPISGHTALYWYRQSLGQGPEFLIYFQGTGAADDSGLPNDRFFAVRPEGSVSTLKIQRTERGDSAVYLCASSLRDREFYEQYFGPGTRLTVT.

This chain's CDR3 is CASFGPTGRGYGYTF. The CDR3, as DNA: TGTGCCAGCTTCGGACCAACAGGGAGAGGCTATGGCTACACCTTC. The chain combines TRBV19 with TRBJ1-2; the D gene is possibly TRBD1 (6 bases). The V end lost 9 bases, the J end lost 4 bases, and 21 bases lay between the germline ends. Germline CDR1 and CDR2: LNHDA and SQIVND (reference sequence). The CDR3 runs 15 residues.